The rows below give T cell receptor beta chains drawn from one sample of a study of graft-versus-host responses after intestinal transplantation. The data were produced by immunoSEQ multiplex PCR, yet TCRdb's version contains in-frame clones alone and is incomplete. The sample contains fewer than 9,500 clones, about 70% of which appear only once. Sequencing used ileum tissue, obtained 230 to 240 days after intestinal transplantation. Source of these receptors: a human patient who received an intestinal transplant, so some T cells may come from the graft donor. The CDR3 runs from the conserved cysteine through the conserved F or W. The D gene is left open where the match is weak. A clone size is listed for some rows: how often the clone was seen (once, few, many), or a class if it is expanded.

TRBJ2-5 | once | TRBV6-1 | TRBD2 | CATTGGKTQYF | TGTGCCACCACGGGGGGGAAGACCCAGTACTTC
TRBJ1-5 | - | TRBV10-1 | - | CASSEGRPQHF | TGCGCCAGCAGTGAAGGTAGGCCCCAGCATTTT
TRBJ2-1 | few | TRBV11-3 | - | CASSLVTVPYNEQFF | TGTGCCAGCAGCCTCGTGACAGTACCATACAATGAGCAGTTCTTC
TRBJ1-2 | few | TRBV5-5 | TRBD1 | CASSSTGTGIGNYGYTF | TGTGCCAGCAGCTCGACCGGGACAGGGATAGGGAACTATGGCTACACCTTC
TRBJ1-4 | few | TRBV30 | TRBD1 | CAWSVIGTGYEKLFF | TGTGCCTGGAGTGTAATCGGGACAGGGTATGAAAAACTGTTTTTT
TRBJ2-1 | few | TRBV5-4 | TRBD2 | CASSPGLADYNEQFF | TGTGCCAGCAGCCCAGGACTAGCGGACTACAATGAGCAGTTCTTC
TRBJ2-2 | - | TRBV28 | - | CASRSFGELFF | TGTGCCAGCAGATCGTTCGGGGAGCTGTTTTTT
TRBJ2-1 | - | TRBV9 | - | CASSPQPTSSHEQFF | TGTGCCAGCAGCCCCCAGCCTACTAGCTCCCATGAGCAGTTCTTC
TRBJ1-5 | - | TRBV21-1 | - | CASSKGARCGNQPQHF | TGTGCCAGCAGCAAAGGCGCCAGATGTGGCAATCAGCCCCAGCATTTT
TRBJ2-5 | - | TRBV7-2 | TRBD2 | CASSLGGGGQETQYF | TGTGCCAGCAGCTTAGGCGGGGGGGGTCAAGAGACCCAGTACTTC
TRBJ2-3 | few | TRBV9 | - | CASSELGLVLDTQYF | TGTGCCAGCAGCGAATTGGGACTGGTCTTAGATACGCAGTATTTT
TRBJ1-5 | few | TRBV28 | - | CASSVPRMAGHSNQPQHF | TGTGCCAGCAGTGTGCCCCGTATGGCGGGGCATAGCAATCAGCCCCAGCATTTT
TRBJ2-3 | few | TRBV30 | - | CAWEEGLRNTQYF | TGTGCCTGGGAGGAGGGGCTCAGGAATACGCAGTATTTT
TRBJ2-6 | - | TRBV6-5 | - | CASSYGLGASVLTF | TGTGCCAGCAGTTACGGGCTGGGGGCGAGCGTCCTGACTTTC
TRBJ1-1 | once | TRBV21-1 | - | CASRATGYTIRTEAFF | TGTGCCAGCAGAGCGACCGGCTACACAATTCGCACTGAAGCTTTCTTT
TRBJ2-5 | - | TRBV29-1 | TRBD2 | CSGTSGAETQYF | TGCAGCGGAACTAGCGGGGCGGAGACCCAGTACTTC
TRBJ2-1 | - | TRBV14 | - | CASSHHGQYNEQFF | TGTGCCAGCAGCCACCACGGACAGTACAATGAGCAGTTCTTC
TRBJ1-4 | few | TRBV18 | - | CASSPGRQATLIEKLFF | TGTGCCAGCTCACCTGGGAGACAGGCAACGTTGATTGAAAAACTGTTTTTT
TRBJ2-5 | once | TRBV7-6 | - | CASSKGTPHLEKTQYF | TGTGCCAGCAGCAAAGGGACTCCTCACCTCGAGAAGACCCAGTACTTC
TRBJ1-5 | - | TRBV19 | - | CASSGWGIGGNQPQHF | TGTGCCAGTTCTGGGTGGGGGATTGGGGGAAATCAGCCCCAGCATTTT
TRBJ1-6 | few | TRBV18 | TRBD1 | CASSDTGGNNSPLHF | TGTGCCAGCTCGGATACAGGGGGCAATAATTCACCCCTCCACTTT
TRBJ1-3 | - | TRBV6-1 | - | CASSEYVASGNTIYF | TGTGCCAGCAGTGAATACGTCGCCTCTGGAAACACCATATATTTT
TRBJ1-1 | - | TRBV7-2 | - | CASSPRTDTEAFF | TGTGCCAGCAGCCCCCGAACCGATACTGAAGCTTTCTTT
TRBJ2-2 | - | TRBV6-5 | TRBD2 | CASSYMIAGGTGELFF | TGTGCCAGCAGTTACATGATAGCGGGGGGGACCGGGGAGCTGTTTTTT
TRBJ2-5 | once | TRBV5-6 | - | CASSLEPGLETQYF | TGTGCCAGCAGCTTGGAACCAGGGTTAGAGACCCAGTACTTC
TRBJ2-7 | once | TRBV7-9 | TRBD1 | CASSLTGANYEQYF | TGTGCCAGCAGCTTGACAGGGGCCAACTACGAGCAGTACTTC
TRBJ2-5 | - | TRBV28 | TRBD2 | CASSPSGGSGETQYF | TGTGCCAGCAGCCCCAGCGGGGGGTCGGGAGAGACCCAGTACTTC
TRBJ1-5 | - | TRBV2 | - | CASRRDNNQPQHF | TGTGCCAGCAGGCGGGACAACAATCAGCCCCAGCATTTT
TRBJ2-3 | - | TRBV10-3 | TRBD1 | CAISESGTGTDTQYF | TGTGCCATCAGTGAGTCCGGGACAGGCACAGATACGCAGTATTTT
TRBJ2-1 | - | TRBV11-2 | - | CASSLGFGLPGLDNEQFF | TGTGCCAGCAGCCTAGGCTTCGGGCTTCCGGGACTCGACAATGAGCAGTTCTTC
TRBJ2-3 | - | TRBV6-1 | TRBD2 | CASSELAGGPDTQYF | TGTGCCAGCAGTGAACTAGCGGGGGGGCCAGATACGCAGTATTTT
TRBJ1-1 | - | TRBV25-1 | - | CASSEYRENTEAFF | TGTGCCAGCAGTGAATACAGGGAGAACACTGAAGCTTTCTTT
TRBJ2-5 | few | TRBV14 | TRBD2 | CASSQDFRGVKTQYF | TGTGCCAGCAGCCAAGACTTTCGGGGGGTGAAGACCCAGTACTTC
TRBJ1-1 | once | TRBV29-1 | - | CSVAPSGRENTEAFF | TGCAGCGTTGCCCCCTCAGGCAGAGAGAACACTGAAGCTTTCTTT
TRBJ2-3 | - | TRBV10-3 | - | CAISESGTSTDTQYF | TGTGCCATCAGTGAATCGGGGACTAGCACAGATACGCAGTATTTT
TRBJ2-5 | - | TRBV7-2 | TRBD2 | CASSSALAGVETQYF | TGTGCCAGCAGCTCGGCGCTAGCGGGGGTAGAGACCCAGTACTTC
TRBJ1-1 | - | TRBV7-6 | - | CASSPTGQNTEAFF | TGTGCCAGCAGCCCTACAGGGCAGAACACTGAAGCTTTCTTT
TRBJ1-2 | - | TRBV4-1 | - | CASSQEGQTGYGYTF | TGCGCCAGCAGCCAAGAAGGGCAGACGGGCTATGGCTACACCTTC
TRBJ1-4 | few | TRBV11-2 | - | CASSDRIGTEKLFF | TGTGCCAGCAGCGACCGGATTGGGACAGAAAAACTGTTTTTT
TRBJ2-1 | - | TRBV7-2 | TRBD1 | CASSQGALPGPNEQFF | TGTGCCAGCAGCCAGGGGGCCCTCCCTGGCCCCAATGAGCAGTTCTTC
TRBJ1-2 | - | TRBV6-5 | - | CASSGPGGVYGYTF | TGTGCCAGCAGTGGCCCCGGGGGAGTCTATGGCTACACCTTC
TRBJ1-2 | - | TRBV6-1 | TRBD1 | CASSQTGANGYTF | TGTGCCAGCAGCCAGACAGGGGCCAATGGCTACACCTTC
TRBJ2-1 | - | TRBV6-1 | TRBD1 | CASNFGQGGNEQFF | TGTGCCAGCAATTTCGGACAGGGGGGCAATGAGCAGTTCTTC
TRBJ1-5 | - | TRBV6-5 | - | CASSYSGDQPQHF | TGTGCCAGCAGTTACTCAGGGGATCAGCCCCAGCATTTT
TRBJ1-6 | - | TRBV28 | - | CASSVDRYNSPLHF | TGTGCCAGCAGCGTCGACAGATATAATTCACCCCTCCACTTT
TRBJ2-3 | - | TRBV5-4 | - | CASSLVRGRTDTQYF | TGTGCCAGCAGCTTGGTTCGGGGGCGCACAGATACGCAGTATTTT
TRBJ2-1 | - | TRBV27 | - | CASSSWGGLEYNEQFF | TGTGCCAGCAGTTCCTGGGGGGGCCTCGAGTACAATGAGCAGTTCTTC
TRBJ2-2 | - | TRBV4-2 | TRBD2 | CASSQLAGANTGELFF | TGTGCCAGCAGCCAACTGGCGGGGGCGAACACCGGGGAGCTGTTTTTT
TRBJ2-7 | - | TRBV28 | - | CASSLGRDGVYEQYF | TGTGCCAGCAGTTTAGGACGGGACGGAGTCTACGAGCAGTACTTC
TRBJ2-5 | - | TRBV18 | TRBD2 | CASSPPGRARETQYF | TGTGCCAGCTCACCACCGGGGAGGGCCCGTGAGACCCAGTACTTC
TRBJ2-1 | - | TRBV27 | - | CASSLGSGLYNEQFF | TGTGCCAGCAGTTTGGGGAGCGGGCTCTACAATGAGCAGTTCTTC